The 2 T cell receptor beta chains reported below all come from one sample, sequenced in a study of identical twins. TCRdb re-derived calls from the 5' RACE reads in MiXCR, one entry per CDR3 protein. The table has approximately 410,000 distinct CDR3 sequences, 15% to 20% seen once. The specimen sequenced was naive T cells sorted from blood. These receptors originate from a man aged 50 or older in good health.

The rearrangement joins TRBV20-1 to TRBJ2-5, with 8 bases lining up with TRBD1. The length of the CDR3 is 17 residues. From germline, CDR1 is DFQATT and CDR2 SNEGSKA (reference sequence). After removal of 3 bases from V and 2 bases from J, the junction contained 14 bases not matched to a gene. The DNA for the CDR3 is TGCAGTGCTAGGGGGGTGACAGGGGTAGGCCTTCAAGAGACCCAGTACTTC. This gives the protein CSARGVTGVGLQETQYF.

This clonotype was detected ten times or more. The chain links TRBV10-3 to TRBJ2-1; weak D call: TRBD1 (6 bases). Germline V lookup: CDR1 ENHRY, CDR2 SYGVKD. The germline V and J ends were trimmed by 10 bases and 0 bases, with 16 bases remaining between them. CDR3 size: 15 residues. The CDR3 here is CATKRDTSSYNEQFF. The CDR3 DNA reads TGTGCCACCAAACGGGACACAAGCTCCTACAATGAGCAGTTCTTC.